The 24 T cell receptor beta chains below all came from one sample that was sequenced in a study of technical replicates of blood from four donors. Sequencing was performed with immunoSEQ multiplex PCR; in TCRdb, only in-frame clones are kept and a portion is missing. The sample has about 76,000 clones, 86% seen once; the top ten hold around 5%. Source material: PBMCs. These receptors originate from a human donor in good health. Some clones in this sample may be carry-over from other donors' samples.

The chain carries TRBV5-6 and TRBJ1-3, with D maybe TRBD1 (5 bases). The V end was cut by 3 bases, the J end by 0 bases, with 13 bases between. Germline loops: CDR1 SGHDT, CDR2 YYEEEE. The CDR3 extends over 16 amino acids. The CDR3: CASSSVGQGSGNTIYF. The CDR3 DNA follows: TGTGCCAGCAGCTCCGTCGGCCAGGGCTCTGGAAACACCATATATTTT.

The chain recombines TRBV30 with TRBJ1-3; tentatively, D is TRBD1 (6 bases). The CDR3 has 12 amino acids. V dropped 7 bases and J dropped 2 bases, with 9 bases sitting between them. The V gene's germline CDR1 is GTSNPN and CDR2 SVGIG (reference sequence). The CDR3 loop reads CAFHRAGNTIYF. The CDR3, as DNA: TGTGCCTTCCACAGGGCTGGAAACACCATATATTTT.

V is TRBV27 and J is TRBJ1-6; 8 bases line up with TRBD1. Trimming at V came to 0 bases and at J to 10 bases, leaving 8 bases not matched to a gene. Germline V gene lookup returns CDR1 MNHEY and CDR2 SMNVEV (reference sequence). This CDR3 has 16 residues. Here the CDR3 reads CASSLSDRALISPLHF. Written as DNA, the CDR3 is TGTGCCAGCAGTTTATCGGACAGGGCTCTTATATCACCCCTCCACTTT.

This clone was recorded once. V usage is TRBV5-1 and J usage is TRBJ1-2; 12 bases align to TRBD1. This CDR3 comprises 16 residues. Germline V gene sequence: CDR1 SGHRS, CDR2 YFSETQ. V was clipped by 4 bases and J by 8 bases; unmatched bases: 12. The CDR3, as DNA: TGCGCCAGCAGCCCGGGGACAGGGGGCGCTTTTGGCGGCTACACCTTC. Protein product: CASSPGTGGAFGGYTF.

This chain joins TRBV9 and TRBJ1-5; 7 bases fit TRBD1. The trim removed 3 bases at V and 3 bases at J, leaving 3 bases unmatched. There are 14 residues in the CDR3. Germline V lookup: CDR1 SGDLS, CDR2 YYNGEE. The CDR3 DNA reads TGTGCCAGCAGCGGGGGACAGCCCAATCAGCCCCAGCATTTT. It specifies CASSGGQPNQPQHF.

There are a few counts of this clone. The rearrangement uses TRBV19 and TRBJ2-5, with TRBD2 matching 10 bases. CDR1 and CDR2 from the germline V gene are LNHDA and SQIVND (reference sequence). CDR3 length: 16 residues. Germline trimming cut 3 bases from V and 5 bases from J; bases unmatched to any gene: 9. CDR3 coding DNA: TGTGCCAGTAGTATCGTTAGCGGGAGGTCGAGGGAGACCCAGTACTTC. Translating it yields CASSIVSGRSRETQYF. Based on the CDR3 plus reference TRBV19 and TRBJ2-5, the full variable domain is DGGITQSPKYLFRKEGQNVTLSCEQNLNHDAMYWYRQDPGQGLRLIYYSQIVNDFQKGDIAEGYSVSREKKESFPLTVTSAQKNPTAFYLCASSIVSGRSRETQYFGPGTRLLVL.

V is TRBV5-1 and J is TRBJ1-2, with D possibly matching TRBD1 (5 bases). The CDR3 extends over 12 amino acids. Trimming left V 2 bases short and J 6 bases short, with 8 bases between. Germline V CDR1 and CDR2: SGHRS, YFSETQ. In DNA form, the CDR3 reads TGCGCCAGCAGCTTCCCAGGGAATGGCTACACCTTC. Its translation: CASSFPGNGYTF.

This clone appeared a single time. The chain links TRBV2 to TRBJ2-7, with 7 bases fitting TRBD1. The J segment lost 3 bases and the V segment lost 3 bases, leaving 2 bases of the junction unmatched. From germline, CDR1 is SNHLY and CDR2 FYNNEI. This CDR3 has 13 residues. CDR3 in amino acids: CASSDGQVYEQYF. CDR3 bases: TGTGCCAGCAGTGATGGACAGGTCTACGAGCAGTACTTC.

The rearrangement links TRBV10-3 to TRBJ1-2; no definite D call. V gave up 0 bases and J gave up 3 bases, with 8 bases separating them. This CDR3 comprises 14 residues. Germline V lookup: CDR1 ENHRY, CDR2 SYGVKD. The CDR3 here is CAISESGEHYGYTF. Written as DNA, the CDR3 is TGTGCCATCAGTGAGTCAGGAGAACACTATGGCTACACCTTC.

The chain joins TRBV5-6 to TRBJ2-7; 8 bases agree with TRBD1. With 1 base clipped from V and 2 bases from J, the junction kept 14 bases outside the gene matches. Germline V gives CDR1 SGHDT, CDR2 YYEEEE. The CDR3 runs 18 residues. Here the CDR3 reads CASSLYTQGAAAAYEQYF. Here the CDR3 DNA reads TGTGCCAGCAGCTTGTACACGCAGGGGGCGGCGGCCGCCTACGAGCAGTACTTC.

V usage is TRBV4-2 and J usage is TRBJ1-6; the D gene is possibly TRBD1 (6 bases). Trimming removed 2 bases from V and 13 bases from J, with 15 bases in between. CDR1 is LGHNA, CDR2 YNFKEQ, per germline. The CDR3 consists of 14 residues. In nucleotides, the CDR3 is TGTGCCAGCAGCCAACGGGACACCGCTTATCCCCTCCACTTT. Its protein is CASSQRDTAYPLHF.

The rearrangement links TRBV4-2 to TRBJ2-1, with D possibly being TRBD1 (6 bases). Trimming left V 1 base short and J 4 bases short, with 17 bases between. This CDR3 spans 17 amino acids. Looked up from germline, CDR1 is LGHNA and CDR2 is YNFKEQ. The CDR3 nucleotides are TGTGCCAGCAGCCAAGGTGAGGGGGTTCTACAATACAATGAGCAGTTCTTC. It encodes CASSQGEGVLQYNEQFF.

The CDR3 sequence: CAIRDSHSGNTIYF. In nucleotides, the CDR3 is TGTGCCATCAGGGACTCCCACTCTGGAAACACCATATATTTT. The rearrangement uses TRBV10-3 and TRBJ1-3; D ambiguous. This CDR3 spans 14 amino acids. CDR1 and CDR2 (germline): ENHRY, SYGVKD. V was cut by 6 bases and J by 0 bases, with 9 bases left in between.

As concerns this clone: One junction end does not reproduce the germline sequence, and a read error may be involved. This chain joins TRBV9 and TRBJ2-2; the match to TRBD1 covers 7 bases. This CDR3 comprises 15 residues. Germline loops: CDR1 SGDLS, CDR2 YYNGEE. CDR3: CASSVGDRALGGVLF. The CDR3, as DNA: TGTGCCAGCAGCGTAGGAGACAGGGCCCTCGGAGGAGTGCTTTTT. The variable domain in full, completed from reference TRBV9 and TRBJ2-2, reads DSGVTQTPKHLITATGQRVTLRCSPRSGDLSVYWYQQSLDQGLQFLIQYYNGEERAKGNILERFSAQQFPDLHSELNLSSLELGDSALYFCASSVGDRALGGVLFGEGSRLTVL.

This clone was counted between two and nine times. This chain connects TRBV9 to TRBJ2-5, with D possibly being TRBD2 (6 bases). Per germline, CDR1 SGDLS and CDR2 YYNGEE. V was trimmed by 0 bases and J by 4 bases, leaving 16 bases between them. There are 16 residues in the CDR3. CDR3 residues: CASSVGVGGKGETQYF. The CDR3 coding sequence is TGTGCCAGCAGCGTAGGGGTTGGGGGGAAGGGAGAGACCCAGTACTTC.

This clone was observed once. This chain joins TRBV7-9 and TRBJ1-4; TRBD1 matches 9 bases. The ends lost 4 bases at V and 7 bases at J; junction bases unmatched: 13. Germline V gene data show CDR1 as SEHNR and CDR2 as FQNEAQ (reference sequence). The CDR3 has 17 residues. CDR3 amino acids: CASSSLPGQGFGEKLFF. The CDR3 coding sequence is TGTGCCAGCAGCTCCCTTCCGGGACAGGGTTTTGGTGAAAAACTGTTTTTT.

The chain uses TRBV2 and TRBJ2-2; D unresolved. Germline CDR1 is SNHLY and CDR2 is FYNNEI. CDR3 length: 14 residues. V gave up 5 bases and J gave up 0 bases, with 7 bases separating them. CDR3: CASSLTSNTGELFF. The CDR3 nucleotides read TGTGCCAGCAGTCTTACTTCGAACACCGGGGAGCTGTTTTTT.

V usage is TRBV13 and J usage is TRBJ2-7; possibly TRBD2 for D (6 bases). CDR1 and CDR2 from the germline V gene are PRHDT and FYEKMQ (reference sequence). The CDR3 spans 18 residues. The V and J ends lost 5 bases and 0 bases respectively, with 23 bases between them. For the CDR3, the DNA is TGTGCCAGCAGCCTTCGGAGGGGACCGGGAGTGAACTCCTACGAGCAGTACTTC. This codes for CASSLRRGPGVNSYEQYF.

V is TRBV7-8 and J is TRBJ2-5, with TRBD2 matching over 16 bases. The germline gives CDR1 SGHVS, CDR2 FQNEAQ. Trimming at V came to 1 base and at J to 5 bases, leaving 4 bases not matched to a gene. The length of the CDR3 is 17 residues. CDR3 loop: CASSLVGTSGREETQYF. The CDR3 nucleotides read TGTGCCAGCAGCTTAGTGGGGACTAGCGGGAGGGAGGAGACCCAGTACTTC. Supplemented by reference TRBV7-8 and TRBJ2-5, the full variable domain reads GAGVSQSPRYKVAKRGQDVALRCDPISGHVSLFWYQQALGQGPEFLTYFQNEAQLDKSGLPSDRFFAERPEGSVSTLKIQRTQQEDSAVYLCASSLVGTSGREETQYFGPGTRLLVL.

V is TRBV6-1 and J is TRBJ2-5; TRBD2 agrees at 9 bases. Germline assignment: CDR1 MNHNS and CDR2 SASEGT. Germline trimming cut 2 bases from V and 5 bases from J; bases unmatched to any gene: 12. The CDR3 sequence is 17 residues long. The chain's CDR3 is CASSERLWGLAGETQYF. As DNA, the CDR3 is TGTGCCAGCAGTGAACGGTTGTGGGGACTAGCTGGGGAGACCCAGTACTTC.

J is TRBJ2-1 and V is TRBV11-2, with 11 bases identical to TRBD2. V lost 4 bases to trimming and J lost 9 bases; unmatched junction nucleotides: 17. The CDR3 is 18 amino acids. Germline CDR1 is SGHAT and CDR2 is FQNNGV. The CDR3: CASSSVRLAGPRSGEQFF. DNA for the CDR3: TGTGCCAGCAGCTCCGTCCGACTAGCGGGACCACGGTCGGGTGAGCAGTTCTTC. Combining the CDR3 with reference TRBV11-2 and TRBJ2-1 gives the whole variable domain EAGVAQSPRYKIIEKRQSVAFWCNPISGHATLYWYQQILGQGPKLLIQFQNNGVVDDSQLPKDRFSAERLKGVDSTLKIQPAKLEDSAVYLCASSSVRLAGPRSGEQFFGPGTRLTVL.

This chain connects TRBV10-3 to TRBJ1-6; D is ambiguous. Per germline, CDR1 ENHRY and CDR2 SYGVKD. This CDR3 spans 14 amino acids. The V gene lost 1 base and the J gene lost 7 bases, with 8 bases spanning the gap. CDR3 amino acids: CAISEFGSNSPLHF. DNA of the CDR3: TGTGCCATCAGTGAGTTCGGGTCGAATTCACCCCTCCACTTT.

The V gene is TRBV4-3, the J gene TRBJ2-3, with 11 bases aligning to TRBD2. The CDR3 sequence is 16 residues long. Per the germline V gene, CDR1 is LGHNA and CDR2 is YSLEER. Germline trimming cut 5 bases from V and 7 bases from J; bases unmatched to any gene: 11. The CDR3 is CASSLEVTSGRNTQYF. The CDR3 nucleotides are TGCGCCAGCAGCTTAGAGGTAACTAGCGGGAGAAATACGCAGTATTTT.

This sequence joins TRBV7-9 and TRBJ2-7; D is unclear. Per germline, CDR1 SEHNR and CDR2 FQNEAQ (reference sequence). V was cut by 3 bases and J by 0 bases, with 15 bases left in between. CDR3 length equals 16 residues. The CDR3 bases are TGTGCCAGCAGCTTGAAAATTGAGAAATACTCCTACGAGCAGTACTTC. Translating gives CASSLKIEKYSYEQYF.